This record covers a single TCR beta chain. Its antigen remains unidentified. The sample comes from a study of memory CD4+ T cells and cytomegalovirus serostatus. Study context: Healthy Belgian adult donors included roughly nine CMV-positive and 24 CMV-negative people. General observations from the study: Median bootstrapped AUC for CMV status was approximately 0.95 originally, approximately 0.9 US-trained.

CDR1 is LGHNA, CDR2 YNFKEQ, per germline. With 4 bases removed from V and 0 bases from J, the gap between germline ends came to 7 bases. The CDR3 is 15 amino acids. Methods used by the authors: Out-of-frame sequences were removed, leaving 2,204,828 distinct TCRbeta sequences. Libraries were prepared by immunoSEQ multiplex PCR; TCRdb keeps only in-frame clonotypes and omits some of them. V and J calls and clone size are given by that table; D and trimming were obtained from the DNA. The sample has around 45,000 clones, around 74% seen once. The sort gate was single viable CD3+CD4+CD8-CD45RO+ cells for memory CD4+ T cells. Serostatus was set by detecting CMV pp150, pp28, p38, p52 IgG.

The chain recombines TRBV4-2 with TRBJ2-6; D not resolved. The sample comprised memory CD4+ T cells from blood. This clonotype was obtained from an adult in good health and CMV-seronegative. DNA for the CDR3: TGTGCCAGCAGCCCAGAGTACTCTGGGGCCAACGTCCTGACTTTC. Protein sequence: CASSPEYSGANVLTF.